A selection of T cell receptor beta chains follows, all from one sample in a study of T cells after yellow fever vaccination. MiXCR, run by TCRdb on the 5' RACE reads, gives a single entry per CDR3 protein. This table has some 300,000 distinct CDR3 sequences, 8.1% appearing once. This sample comprised PBMCs, obtained roughly 47 days after the first yellow fever vaccination. The receptor set was obtained from a man between 18 and 29 years old who received the YFV17D yellow fever vaccine. Each CDR3 is given with its conserved first and last residue. A D gene is named only where the DNA matches it firmly. Size values are once, few and many counts, or a class for expanded clones, and some rows have none.

.,TRBV12-3/TRBV12-4,TRBJ2-2,.,TGTGCCAGCAGTTTAATCGGGGCCGGCACCGGGGAGCTGTTTTTT,CASSLIGAGTGELFF
few,TRBV18,TRBJ2-2,.,TGTGCCAGCTCACCACCGTGGACAGAGAACACCGGGGAGCTGTTTTTT,CASSPPWTENTGELFF
many,TRBV7-9,TRBJ1-4,TRBD1,TGTGCCAGCAGCCCAAATACAGGGGCGGAAAAACTGTTTTTT,CASSPNTGAEKLFF
few,TRBV29-1,TRBJ1-2,TRBD1,TGCAGCGTTGGGACAGGGACCCTTTTCTACACCTTC,CSVGTGTLFYTF
.,TRBV12-3/TRBV12-4,TRBJ2-2,.,TGTGCCAGCATCAACTACCAAACCGGGGAGCTGTTTTTT,CASINYQTGELFF
many,TRBV7-3,TRBJ2-5,TRBD2,TGTGCCAGCAGCTTATACGGGGGGCAAGAGACCCAGTACTTC,CASSLYGGQETQYF
few,TRBV9,TRBJ1-2,.,TGTGCCAGCAGCCGGTGGATAGGGTCATACTATGGCTACACCTTC,CASSRWIGSYYGYTF
many,TRBV10-3,TRBJ2-5,TRBD2,TGTGCCATCAGTGGGGGACTAGCGACGATCCAAGAGACCCAGTACTTC,CAISGGLATIQETQYF
many,TRBV5-1,TRBJ1-2,.,TGCGCCAGCAGCCCCACGGGGGGCGATGGCTACACCTTC,CASSPTGGDGYTF
.,TRBV29-1,TRBJ2-2,.,TGCAGCGTTGGGGGGGCGCACACCGGGGAGCTGTTTTTT,CSVGGAHTGELFF
once,TRBV18,TRBJ2-3,.,TGTGCCAGCTCACTGCGGGACCTTGCTAGCACAGATACGCAGTATTTT,CASSLRDLASTDTQYF
.,TRBV28,TRBJ1-5,TRBD1,TGTGCCAGCAGTTACGGGACAGGGGATCAGCCCCAGCATTTT,CASSYGTGDQPQHF
many,TRBV9,TRBJ1-2,TRBD1,TGTGCCAGCAGCGCTTGGACAGGGAGAGGCTACACCTTC,CASSAWTGRGYTF
few,TRBV29-1,TRBJ2-7,TRBD2,TGCAGCGCCATACTAGCGGGAGGTTACGAGCAGTACTTC,CSAILAGGYEQYF
many,TRBV25-1,TRBJ1-1,TRBD1,TGTGCCAGCAGTGACTCCCAGGGGGGGGAAGCTTTCTTT,CASSDSQGGEAFF
few,TRBV4-1,TRBJ2-5,.,TGCGCCAGCAGCCCGACTACCAGGCTAGCGCAGACCCAGTACTTC,CASSPTTRLAQTQYF
few,TRBV3-1,TRBJ2-3,TRBD2,TGTGCCAGCAGCCAAGTTCGCGGGGGGCTCACAGATACGCAGTATTTT,CASSQVRGGLTDTQYF
.,TRBV13,TRBJ2-1,.,TGTGCCAGCAGCCACCCGGCGCCTTGGAGAAACAATGAGCAGTTCTTC,CASSHPAPWRNNEQFF
few,TRBV4-3,TRBJ2-7,.,TGCGCCAGCAGCCAAGGGGCGCTCGGGTACGAGCAGTACTTC,CASSQGALGYEQYF
few,TRBV6-4,TRBJ2-1,.,TGTGCCAGCAGTGACTCGATACTTGACAATGAGCAGTTCTTC,CASSDSILDNEQFF
many,TRBV5-1,TRBJ2-7,.,TGCGCCAGCAAGCGGGACACCATTACCTACGAGCAGTACTTC,CASKRDTITYEQYF
few,TRBV7-3,TRBJ2-5,.,TGTGCCAGCAGCTTAACGGAAACAGGGCGAGAGACCCAGTACTTC,CASSLTETGRETQYF
few,TRBV30,TRBJ1-2,.,TGTGCCTGGAGTGTCTCCAGGGTTAGTGGTGGCTACACCTTC,CAWSVSRVSGGYTF
few,TRBV30,TRBJ2-3,.,TGTGCCTGGGGGACCTTTAATACGCAGTATTTT,CAWGTFNTQYF
few,TRBV7-9,TRBJ2-5,.,TGTGCCACCATAAAGGGGGGGGAGGAGACCCAGTACTTC,CATIKGGEETQYF
.,TRBV2,TRBJ1-3,.,TGTGCCAGCAGTGAAGGATCCGGATTCTCTGGAAACACCATATATTTT,CASSEGSGFSGNTIYF
few,TRBV20-1,TRBJ1-2,.,TGCAGTGCTAGGGAAGGGTCGGGTGGCTACACCTTC,CSAREGSGGYTF
few,TRBV7-8,TRBJ2-5,.,TGTGCCAGCAGCTCTACTAGCCAAGAGACCCAGTACTTC,CASSSTSQETQYF
few,TRBV29-1,TRBJ2-7,.,TGCAGCGTTGAAACCTCCTACGAGCAGTACTTC,CSVETSYEQYF
.,TRBV20-1,TRBJ2-1,TRBD2,TGCAGTGCTGGGCTAGCGGGGGACAGCAATGAGCAGTTCTTC,CSAGLAGDSNEQFF
.,TRBV18,TRBJ1-1,.,TGTGCCAGCTCACCATCCGGGGGAGACACTGAAGCTTTCTTT,CASSPSGGDTEAFF
.,TRBV7-2,TRBJ1-6,.,TGTGCCAGCAGCTTAGTGCGCCAGGGGAATTCACCCCTCCACTTT,CASSLVRQGNSPLHF
.,TRBV20-1,TRBJ2-3,TRBD2,TGCTGTGCTAGAGGGGGACTAGGGAAAGATACGCAGTATTTT,CCARGGLGKDTQYF
.,TRBV6-5,TRBJ2-6,.,TGTGCCAGTAGACGGGGGGCCAACGTCCTGACTTTC,CASRRGANVLTF
few,TRBV18,TRBJ1-1,.,TGTGCCAGCTCACCAAATAGTCCAGGGATGAACACTGAAGCTTTCTTT,CASSPNSPGMNTEAFF
few,TRBV6-2/TRBV6-3,TRBJ2-3,.,TGTGCCAGCAGTTACTCGACGGATTGGGATACGCAGTATTTT,CASSYSTDWDTQYF
.,TRBV7-2,TRBJ2-5,TRBD2,TGTGCCAGCAGCTCCAGTCTACTAGCGGGGAGGGAGACCCAGTACTTC,CASSSSLLAGRETQYF
few,TRBV12-3/TRBV12-4,TRBJ1-2,.,TGTGCCAGCAGTTCCGCCGGCCCCTATGGCTACACCTTC,CASSSAGPYGYTF
.,TRBV29-1,TRBJ1-1,.,TGCAGCGTATATAATGCGGGGACTGAAGCTTTCTTT,CSVYNAGTEAFF
few,TRBV27,TRBJ2-2,.,TGTGCCAGCAGTTTATCAATGGGACAAATGAACACCGGGGAGCTGTTTTTT,CASSLSMGQMNTGELFF
many,TRBV5-4,TRBJ1-6,.,TGTGCCAGCAGCTTGGAAAAGGGTATTCGAAATTCACCCCTCCACTTT,CASSLEKGIRNSPLHF
.,TRBV7-2,TRBJ1-2,TRBD1,TGTGCCAGCAGCCGGGACAGCAAGTTCTATGGCTACACCTTC,CASSRDSKFYGYTF
.,TRBV20-1,TRBJ2-3,.,TGCAGTGCCCCGGCAGGGCTCACAGATACGCAGTATTTT,CSAPAGLTDTQYF
.,TRBV5-6,TRBJ1-6,.,TGTGCCAGCAGCCGAACAGGAGCGGTTGATTCACCCCTCCACTTT,CASSRTGAVDSPLHF
.,TRBV6-4,TRBJ2-2,.,TGTGCCAGCAGCGGAGCGGCGAACACCGGGGAGCTGTTTTTT,CASSGAANTGELFF
.,TRBV2,TRBJ2-1,.,TGTGCCAGGAGGGTTAAGGGTGAGCAGTTCTTC,CARRVKGEQFF
.,TRBV9,TRBJ2-2,TRBD1,TGTGCCAGTACGGGACAGAGCACCGGGGAGCTGTTTTTT,CASTGQSTGELFF
few,TRBV12-5,TRBJ1-2,TRBD1,TGTGCTAGTGCCGCCGGGACAGGGTATGGCTACACCTTC,CASAAGTGYGYTF
many,TRBV5-1,TRBJ2-5,.,TGCGCCAGCAGCCCGGGGACACCGGTGGCGAAGACCCAGTACTTC,CASSPGTPVAKTQYF
many,TRBV5-4,TRBJ2-7,.,TGTGCCAGCAGCTTTGGAGGGGGGCGTCCTGGCGAGCAGTACTTC,CASSFGGGRPGEQYF
few,TRBV12-5,TRBJ2-4,TRBD1,TGTGCTAGTGGCAGCGGACAGGGCAACATTCAGTACTTC,CASGSGQGNIQYF